The present TCR beta chain was sequenced within a study of beta chain features in type 1 diabetes. Study findings and constraints: Significant though moderate, a shortening of TCRB CDR3s appeared in all four CD4+ subsets of Type 1 diabetes patients.

V was pared by 0 bases and J by 7 bases, with 12 bases of the junction left unmatched. The CDR3 has 17 amino acids. Germline V lookup: CDR1 GTSNPN, CDR2 SVGIG (reference sequence). This clone turned up a few times. Its target is not known. The whole isolated RNA underwent reverse transcription, so sequencing captured expressed TCRB transcripts. Sequencing was performed with immunoSEQ multiplex PCR; in TCRdb, only in-frame clones are kept and a portion is missing. Of 600,000 to 700,000 clones in the sample, 9.5% to 15% were seen once. The TCR was taken from a man aged 30 to 39 with type 1 diabetes. J is TRBJ2-2 and V is TRBV30, with TRBD1 matching over 9 bases. Sequenced material: naive CD4+ T cells from blood. CDR3 region: CAWSVNTGGKLIGELFF. The CDR3 nucleotides are TGTGCCTGGAGTGTAAACACAGGGGGCAAATTAATCGGGGAGCTGTTTTTT.